This T cell receptor beta chain was retrieved from a study of technical replicates of blood from several donors. The assay was immunoSEQ multiplex PCR, and TCRdb's table has in-frame clones only and misses some. The data show 100,000 or so clones, 96% seen once. V lost 5 bases to trimming and J lost 4 bases; unmatched junction nucleotides: 8. CDR3 length equals 15 residues. Germline V gene sequence: CDR1 SEHNR, CDR2 FQNEAQ (reference sequence). The chain recombines TRBV7-9 with TRBJ2-5; 9 bases map to TRBD1. The sample taken for sequencing was T cells isolated from PBMCs. The sequence was collected from a human donor in good health. CDR3: CASSAATGGRETQYF. The CDR3 nucleotides read TGTGCCAGCAGCGCAGCCACAGGGGGCCGAGAGACCCAGTACTTC.